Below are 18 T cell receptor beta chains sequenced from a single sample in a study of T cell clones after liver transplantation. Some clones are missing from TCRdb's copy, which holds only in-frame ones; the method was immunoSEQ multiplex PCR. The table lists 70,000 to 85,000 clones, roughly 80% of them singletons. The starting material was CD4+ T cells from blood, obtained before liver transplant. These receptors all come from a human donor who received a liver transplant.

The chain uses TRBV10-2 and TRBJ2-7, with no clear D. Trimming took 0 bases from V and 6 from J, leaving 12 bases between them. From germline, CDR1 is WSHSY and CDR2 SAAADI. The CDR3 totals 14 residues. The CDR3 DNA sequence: TGCGCCAGCAGTGAGTCGCACGGCTTACGCGAGCAGTACTTC. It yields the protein CASSESHGLREQYF.

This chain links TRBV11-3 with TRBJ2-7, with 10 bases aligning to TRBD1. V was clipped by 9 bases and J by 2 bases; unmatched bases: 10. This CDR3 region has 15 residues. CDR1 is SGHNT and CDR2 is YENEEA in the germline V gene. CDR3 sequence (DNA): TGTGCCAGTTCCCCGGGACAGGGGAGGACCTACGAGCAGTACTTC. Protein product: CASSPGQGRTYEQYF.

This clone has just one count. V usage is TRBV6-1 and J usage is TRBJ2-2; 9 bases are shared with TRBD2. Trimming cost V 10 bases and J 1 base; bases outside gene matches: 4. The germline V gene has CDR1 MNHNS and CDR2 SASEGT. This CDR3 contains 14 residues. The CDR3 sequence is CATRLAENTGELFF. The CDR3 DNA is TGTGCCACCCGACTAGCGGAGAACACCGGGGAGCTGTTTTTT.

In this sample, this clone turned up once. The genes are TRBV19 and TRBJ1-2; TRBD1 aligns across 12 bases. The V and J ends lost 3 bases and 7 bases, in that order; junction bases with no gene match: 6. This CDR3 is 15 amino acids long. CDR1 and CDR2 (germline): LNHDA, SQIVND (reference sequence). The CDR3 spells CASSIRDRGLGGYTF. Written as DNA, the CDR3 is TGTGCCAGTAGTATCCGGGACAGGGGGCTTGGTGGCTACACCTTC.

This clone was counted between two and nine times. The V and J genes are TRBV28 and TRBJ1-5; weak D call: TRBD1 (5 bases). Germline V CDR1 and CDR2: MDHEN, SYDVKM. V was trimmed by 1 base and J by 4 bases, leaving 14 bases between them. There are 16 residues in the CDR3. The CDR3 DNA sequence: TGTGCCAGCAGTTTATATGCCCCCAGGGATAATCAGCCCCAGCATTTT. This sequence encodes CASSLYAPRDNQPQHF.

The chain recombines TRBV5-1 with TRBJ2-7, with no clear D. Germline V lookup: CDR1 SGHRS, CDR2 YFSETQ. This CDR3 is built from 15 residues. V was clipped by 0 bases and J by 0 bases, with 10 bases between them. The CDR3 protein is CASSLESPSSYEQYF. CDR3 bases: TGCGCCAGCAGCTTGGAGAGTCCCTCCTCCTACGAGCAGTACTTC. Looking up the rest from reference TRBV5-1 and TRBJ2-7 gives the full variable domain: KAGVTQTPRYLIKTRGQQVTLSCSPISGHRSVSWYQQTPGQGLQFLFEYFSETQRNKGNFPGRFSGRQFSNSRSEMNVSTLELGDSALYLCASSLESPSSYEQYFGPGTRLTVT.

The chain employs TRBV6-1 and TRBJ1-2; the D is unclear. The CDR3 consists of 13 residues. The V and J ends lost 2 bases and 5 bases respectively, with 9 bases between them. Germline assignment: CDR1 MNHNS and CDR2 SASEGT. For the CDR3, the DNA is TGTGCCAGCAGTGAATCTCCGCTTTATGGCTACACCTTC. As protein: CASSESPLYGYTF.

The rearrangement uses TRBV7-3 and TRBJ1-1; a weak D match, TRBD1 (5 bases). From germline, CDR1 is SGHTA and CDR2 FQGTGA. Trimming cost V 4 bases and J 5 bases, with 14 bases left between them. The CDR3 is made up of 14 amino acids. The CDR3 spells CASSSGGQGTEAFF. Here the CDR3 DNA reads TGTGCCAGCAGCTCCGGCGGGCAGGGAACTGAAGCTTTCTTT.

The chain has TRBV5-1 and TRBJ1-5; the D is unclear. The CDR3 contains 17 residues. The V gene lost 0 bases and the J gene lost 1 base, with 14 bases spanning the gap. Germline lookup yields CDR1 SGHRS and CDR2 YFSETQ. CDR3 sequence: CASSLDPNRGSNQPQHF. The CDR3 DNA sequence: TGCGCCAGCAGCTTGGACCCAAACCGGGGAAGCAATCAGCCCCAGCATTTT.

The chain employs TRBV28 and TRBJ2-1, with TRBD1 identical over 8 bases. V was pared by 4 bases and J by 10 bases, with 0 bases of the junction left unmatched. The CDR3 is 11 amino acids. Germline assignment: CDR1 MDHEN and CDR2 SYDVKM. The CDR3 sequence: CASSWDREQFF. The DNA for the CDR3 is TGTGCCAGCAGTTGGGACAGGGAGCAGTTCTTC.

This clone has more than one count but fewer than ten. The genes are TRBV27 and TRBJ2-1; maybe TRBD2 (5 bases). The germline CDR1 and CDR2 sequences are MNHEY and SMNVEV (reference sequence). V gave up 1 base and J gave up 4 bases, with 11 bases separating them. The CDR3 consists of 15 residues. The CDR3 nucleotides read TGTGCCAGCAGTTTATATCTAGCCCTTTACAATGAGCAGTTCTTC. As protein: CASSLYLALYNEQFF.

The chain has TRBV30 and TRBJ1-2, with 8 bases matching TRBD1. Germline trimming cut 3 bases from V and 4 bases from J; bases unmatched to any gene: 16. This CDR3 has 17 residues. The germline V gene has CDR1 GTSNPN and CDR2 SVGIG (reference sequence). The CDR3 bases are TGTGCCTGGAGCGCCCGACCCGGACAGGGCAAAAGCTATGGCTACACCTTC. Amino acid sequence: CAWSARPGQGKSYGYTF.

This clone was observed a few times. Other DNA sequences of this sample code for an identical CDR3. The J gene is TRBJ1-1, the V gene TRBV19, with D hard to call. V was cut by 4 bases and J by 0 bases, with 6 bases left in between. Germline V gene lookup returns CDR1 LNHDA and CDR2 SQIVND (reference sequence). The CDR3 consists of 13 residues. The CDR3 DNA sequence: TGTGCCAGTAGTAGACAACTGAACACTGAAGCTTTCTTT. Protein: CASSRQLNTEAFF.

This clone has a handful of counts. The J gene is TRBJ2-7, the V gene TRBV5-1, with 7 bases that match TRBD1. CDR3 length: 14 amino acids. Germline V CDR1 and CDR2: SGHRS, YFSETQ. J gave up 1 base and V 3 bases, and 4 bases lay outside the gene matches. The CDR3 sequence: CASSYGTVSYEQYF. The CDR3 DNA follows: TGCGCCAGCAGCTACGGGACAGTGTCCTACGAGCAGTACTTC. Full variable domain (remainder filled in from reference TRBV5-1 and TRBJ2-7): KAGVTQTPRYLIKTRGQQVTLSCSPISGHRSVSWYQQTPGQGLQFLFEYFSETQRNKGNFPGRFSGRQFSNSRSEMNVSTLELGDSALYLCASSYGTVSYEQYFGPGTRLTVT.

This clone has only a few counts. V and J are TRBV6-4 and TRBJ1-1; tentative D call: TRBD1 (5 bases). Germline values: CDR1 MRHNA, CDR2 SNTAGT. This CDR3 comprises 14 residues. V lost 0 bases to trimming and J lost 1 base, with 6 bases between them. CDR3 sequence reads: CASSDSDKNTEAFF. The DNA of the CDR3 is TGTGCCAGCAGTGACTCGGACAAGAACACTGAAGCTTTCTTT.

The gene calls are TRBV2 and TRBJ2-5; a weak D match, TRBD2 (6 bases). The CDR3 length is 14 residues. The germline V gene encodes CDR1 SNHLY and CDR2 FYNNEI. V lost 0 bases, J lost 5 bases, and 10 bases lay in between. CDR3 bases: TGTGCCAGCAGTGAAGCGCGGGGAGAGGAGACCCAGTACTTC. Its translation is CASSEARGEETQYF. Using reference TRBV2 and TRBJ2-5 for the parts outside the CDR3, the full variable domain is EPEVTQTPSHQVTQMGQEVILRCVPISNHLYFYWYRQILGQKVEFLVSFYNNEISEKSEIFDDQFSVERPDGSNFTLKIRSTKLEDSAMYFCASSEARGEETQYFGPGTRLLVL.

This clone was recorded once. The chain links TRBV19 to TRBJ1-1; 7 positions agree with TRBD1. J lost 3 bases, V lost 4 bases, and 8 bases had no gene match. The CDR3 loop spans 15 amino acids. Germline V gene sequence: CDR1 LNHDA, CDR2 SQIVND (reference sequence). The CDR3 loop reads CASSNWDRDYTEAFF. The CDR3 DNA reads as TGTGCCAGTAGTAACTGGGACAGAGACTACACTGAAGCTTTCTTT.

The CDR3 reads CASSPRGPGGWYEQYF. CDR3 nucleotides: TGTGCCAGCAGCCCCCGGGGGCCTGGCGGCTGGTACGAGCAGTACTTC. The genes are TRBV5-4 and TRBJ2-7; the D gene could be TRBD1 or TRBD2 (6 bases each). Trimming left V 4 bases short and J 4 bases short, with 21 bases between. The CDR3 spans 16 residues. CDR1 and CDR2 (germline): SGHNT, YYREEE (reference sequence).